The clone carrying this T cell receptor beta chain was picked up many times. Its antigen is still unknown. The record originates from a study of T cells in Graves' hyperthyroidism and ophthalmopathy. The wider study: Peripheral blood was taken when the disease was first diagnosed, before any treatment began. Findings of the study overall: Most expanded thyroid clonotypes above 0.001 also appeared in blood.

The investigators amplified TCR beta CDR3 regions from RNA transcripts. An initial round of RT-PCR targeting the TCR CDR3 relied on the HTBI primer set. TCRdb analysed the multiplex PCR reads with MiXCR anew, one entry per CDR3 protein. The repertoire includes fewer than 500,000 distinct CDR3 sequences, more than 14% of them detected once, and roughly a fifth sits in the top ten. The CDR3 totals 16 residues. V gave up 7 bases and J gave up 0 bases; unmatched junction bases: 9. Germline V gene data show CDR1 as SGHDN and CDR2 as FVKESK. Patients with ophthalmopathy all had a Clinical Activity Score of at least 3, a NOSPECS grade of at least 4 and duration under 3 months. Fresh 10 ml peripheral blood yielded PBMCs.

The origin of this receptor is a young woman with Graves' ophthalmopathy. The V and J genes are TRBV14 and TRBJ2-1, with TRBD2 matching over 7 bases. Sample: blood. The CDR3 spells CASTPFGGGSYNEQFF. CDR3 DNA sequence: TGTGCCAGCACCCCTTTTGGGGGGGGCTCCTACAATGAGCAGTTCTTC.